This T cell receptor beta chain was sequenced during a study of shared clonotypes between healthy human individuals. Study overall: Samples came from a couple of female and three male donors aged 18 to 49.

Findings of the study overall: Some clonotypes were shared by all four sorted-subset donors, while others were not shared. The non-shared ones had lower generation probabilities than the shared ones. What limited the represented genetic and exposure-history diversity was the small number of donors.

As regards this clone: Its antigen is unknown.

The assay was carried out at the deep level. The repertoire was sequenced with immunoSEQ multiplex PCR; TCRdb's copy has only in-frame clones and lacks some. The sample shows under 550,000 clones, approximately 95% of them seen only once. Trimming left V 4 bases short and J 4 bases short, with 19 bases between. Germline CDR1 and CDR2: KGHSH and LQKENI. CDR3 size: 16 residues. The sample was naive CD4+ T cells sorted from blood. The subset was: CD45RA+ positively selected. This chain links TRBV18 with TRBJ1-2; weak D call: TRBD1 (6 bases). This clonotype originated in a woman aged 30 to 39 in good health. CDR3 residues: CASSHGQLVSLYGYTF. In DNA, the CDR3 is TGTGCCAGCTCACACGGACAGCTAGTCTCACTCTATGGCTACACCTTC.